The clone carrying this T cell receptor (beta chain) is judged medium-sized. The germline CDR1 and CDR2 sequences are ENHRY and SYGVKD. The V gene lost 10 bases and the J gene lost 5 bases, with 18 bases spanning the gap. This CDR3 is 14 amino acids long. TCRdb processed the PCR reads anew with MiXCR; each CDR3 protein has one entry. The table records roughly 100,000 distinct CDR3 sequences, more than 45% of them present only once. These data originate in a study of CDR3 diversity in severe acne. The receptor was isolated from a male donor with acne. The sample was blood. The V gene is TRBV10-3, the J gene TRBJ2-1; D may match TRBD1 or TRBD2 (5 bases each). CDR3 in DNA: TGTGCCACCCGGACGATGGGGCGGGACAATGAGCAGTTCTTC. Amino acids: CATRTMGRDNEQFF.